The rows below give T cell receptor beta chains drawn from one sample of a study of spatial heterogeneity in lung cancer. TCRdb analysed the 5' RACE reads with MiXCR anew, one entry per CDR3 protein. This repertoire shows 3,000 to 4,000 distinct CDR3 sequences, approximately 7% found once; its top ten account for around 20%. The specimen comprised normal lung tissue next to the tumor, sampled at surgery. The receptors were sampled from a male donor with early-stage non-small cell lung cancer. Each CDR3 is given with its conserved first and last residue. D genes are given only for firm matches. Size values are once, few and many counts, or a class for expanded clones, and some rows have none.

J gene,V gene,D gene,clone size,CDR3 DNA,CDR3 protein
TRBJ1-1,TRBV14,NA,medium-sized,TGTGCCAGCAGCCAAGTGGGCCGCGGGGCGCAGAACACTGAAGCTTTCTTT,CASSQVGRGAQNTEAFF
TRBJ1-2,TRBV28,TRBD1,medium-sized,TGTGCCAGCAGTTCGGACAGGGGGTTCTATGGCTACACCTTC,CASSSDRGFYGYTF
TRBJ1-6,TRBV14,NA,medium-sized,TGTGCCAGCAGCATAACAGGGAATTCACCCCTCCACTTT,CASSITGNSPLHF
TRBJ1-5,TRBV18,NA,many,TGTGCCAGCTCACCGGGGGGAATCAATCAGCCCCAGCATTTT,CASSPGGINQPQHF
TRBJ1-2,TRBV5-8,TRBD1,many,TGTGCCAGCAGCTCCCGGACAGGTTCCTATGGCTACACCTTC,CASSSRTGSYGYTF
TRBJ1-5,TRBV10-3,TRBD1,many,TGTGCCATCAATCGGACAGGGGAACCTTATAGCAATCAGCCCCAGCATTTT,CAINRTGEPYSNQPQHF
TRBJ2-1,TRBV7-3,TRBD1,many,TGTGCCAGCAGCTTATCGGGACAGGGGGCAGATGAGCAGTTCTTC,CASSLSGQGADEQFF
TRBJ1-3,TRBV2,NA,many,TGTGCCAGAAGCCGGGGGGACTCTGGAAACACCATATATTTT,CARSRGDSGNTIYF
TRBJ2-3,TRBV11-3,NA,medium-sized,TGTGCCAGCAGCTCGTTCACAGATACGCAGTATTTT,CASSSFTDTQYF
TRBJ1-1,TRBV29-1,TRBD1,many,TGCAGCGTTCAGGGACAGGGGACTCTTGAAGCTTTCTTT,CSVQGQGTLEAFF
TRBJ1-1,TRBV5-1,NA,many,TGCGCCAGCAGCTTGGTCTCTGGGGCCACTGAAGCTTTCTTT,CASSLVSGATEAFF
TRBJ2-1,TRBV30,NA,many,TGTGCCTGGAGTGTACGTTGGAGGGGAGGCAATGAGCAGTTCTTC,CAWSVRWRGGNEQFF
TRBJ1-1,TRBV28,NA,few,TGTGCCAGCAGTTTATCTTTTGAAGCTTTCTTT,CASSLSFEAFF
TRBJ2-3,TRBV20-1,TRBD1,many,TGCAGTGCTAGGGCCCTCGACAGGGTGACAGATACGCAGTATTTT,CSARALDRVTDTQYF
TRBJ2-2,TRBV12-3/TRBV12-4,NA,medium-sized,TGTGCCAGCAGTCGCCCCGAGACCGGGGAGCTGTTTTTT,CASSRPETGELFF
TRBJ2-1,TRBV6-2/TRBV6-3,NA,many,TGTGCCAGCGGTCGGATCCGAAGCTCCTACAATGAGCAGTTCTTC,CASGRIRSSYNEQFF
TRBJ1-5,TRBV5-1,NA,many,TGCGCCAGCAGCTTGGGTCGCGATCAGCCCCAGCATTTT,CASSLGRDQPQHF
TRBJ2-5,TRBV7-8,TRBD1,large,TGTGCCAGCAGCCTTCTCCTGGGGGACAGTCAACAAGAGACCCAGTACTTC,CASSLLLGDSQQETQYF
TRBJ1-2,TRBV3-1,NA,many,TGTGCCAGCAGCCAAGATCGGGTGATAGGTGACTACACCTTC,CASSQDRVIGDYTF
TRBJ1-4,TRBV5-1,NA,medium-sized,TGCGCCAGCAGCTTATGGGACGGCGCAACTAATGAAAAACTGTTTTTT,CASSLWDGATNEKLFF
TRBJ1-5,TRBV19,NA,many,TGTGCCAGTAGTATTCAACAGGGAGGGGATCAGCCCCAGCATTTT,CASSIQQGGDQPQHF
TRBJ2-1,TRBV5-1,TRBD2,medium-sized,TGCGCCAGCAGCTTGCGGCGGGAGGGCGACAATGAGCAGTTCTTC,CASSLRREGDNEQFF
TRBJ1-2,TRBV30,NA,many,TGTGCCTGGAGTGTACAAGCTAACTATGGCTACACCTTC,CAWSVQANYGYTF
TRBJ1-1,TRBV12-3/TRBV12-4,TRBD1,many,TGTGCCAGCAGGTTAACAGGGGAAGGCACTGAAGCTTTCTTT,CASRLTGEGTEAFF
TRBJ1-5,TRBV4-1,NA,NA,TGCGCCAGCAGCCAAGCAGGCGGAGTAGGGAATCAGCCCCAGCATTTT,CASSQAGGVGNQPQHF
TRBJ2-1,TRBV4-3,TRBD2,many,TGCGCCAGCAGCCAAGATGGACTAGCGCGCAATGAGCAGTTCTTC,CASSQDGLARNEQFF
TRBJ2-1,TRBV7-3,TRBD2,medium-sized,TGTGCCAGCACCCTGACTAGCGGGATTGGGAATGAGCAGTTCTTC,CASTLTSGIGNEQFF
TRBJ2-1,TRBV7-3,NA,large,TGTGCCAGCAGCTTAAGGGAAGTAGCCTTTGGGAACAATGAGCAGTTCTTC,CASSLREVAFGNNEQFF
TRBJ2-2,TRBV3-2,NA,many,TGTGCCAGCAGACGGACAGGGGATTCGGACACCGGGGAGCTGTTTTTT,CASRRTGDSDTGELFF
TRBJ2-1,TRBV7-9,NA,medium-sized,TGTGCCAGCAGCTTAGCGGTAGGGACTTACAATGAGCAGTTCTTC,CASSLAVGTYNEQFF
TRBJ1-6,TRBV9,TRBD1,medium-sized,TGTGCCAGCAGCCAAGGACAGGGGAGATCACCCCTCCACTTT,CASSQGQGRSPLHF
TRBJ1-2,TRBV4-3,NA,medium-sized,TGCGCCAGCAGCCAAGACGGGGCAGGGGTCGGTGGCTACACCTTC,CASSQDGAGVGGYTF
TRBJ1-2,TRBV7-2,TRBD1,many,TGTGCCAGCAGCTCCGGACAGGGGACGAGATATGGCTACACCTTC,CASSSGQGTRYGYTF
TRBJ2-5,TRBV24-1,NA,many,TGTGCCACCAGTCCTTCTACGGGAGTCCAAGAGACCCAGTACTTC,CATSPSTGVQETQYF
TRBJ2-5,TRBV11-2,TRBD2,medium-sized,TGTGCCAGCAGCCCCGGACTAGAAGAGACCCAGTACTTC,CASSPGLEETQYF
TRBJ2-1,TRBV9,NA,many,TGTGCCAGCAGCGTAGGTCCCAACAATGAGCAGTTCTTC,CASSVGPNNEQFF
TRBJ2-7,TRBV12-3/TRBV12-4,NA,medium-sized,TGTGCCAGCAGTTCAAACTACGAGCAGTACTTC,CASSSNYEQYF
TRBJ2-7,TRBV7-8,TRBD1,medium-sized,TGTGCCAGCAGCAATTCCGGGACAGGATCCTACGAGCAGTACTTC,CASSNSGTGSYEQYF
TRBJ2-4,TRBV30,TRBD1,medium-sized,TGTGCCTGGAGTGGGGGACAGGTGGCAGGCATTCAGTACTTC,CAWSGGQVAGIQYF
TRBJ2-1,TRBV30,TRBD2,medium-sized,TGTGCCTGGAGGATTAGCGGGAGCTACAATGAGCAGTTCTTC,CAWRISGSYNEQFF
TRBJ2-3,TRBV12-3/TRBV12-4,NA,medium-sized,TGTGCCAGCAGTCCCCTTGGTGGACTATCTAGCACAGATACGCAGTATTTT,CASSPLGGLSSTDTQYF
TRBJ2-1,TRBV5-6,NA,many,TGTGCCAGCAGCTTGCTTGGGAGGTCGAGATACAATGAGCAGTTCTTC,CASSLLGRSRYNEQFF
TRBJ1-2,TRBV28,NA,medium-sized,TGTGCCAGCAGTCAACTCGGCTACACCTTC,CASSQLGYTF
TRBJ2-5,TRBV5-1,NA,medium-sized,TGCGCCAGCAGCTTGGGGCGTTTACAAGAGACCCAGTACTTC,CASSLGRLQETQYF
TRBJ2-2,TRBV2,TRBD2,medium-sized,TGTGCCAGCAGTGATCGGGTAGCGGGGGGCACCGGGGAGCTGTTTTTT,CASSDRVAGGTGELFF
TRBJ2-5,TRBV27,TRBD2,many,TGTGCCAGCAGCCCTGGGACTAGCGGGGGATTTGAGACCCAGTACTTC,CASSPGTSGGFETQYF
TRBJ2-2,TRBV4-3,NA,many,TGCGCCAGCAGCCAACAGTCCCAAGGGGAGCTGTTTTTT,CASSQQSQGELFF
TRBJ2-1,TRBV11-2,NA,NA,TGTGCCAGCAGCTTAGGGGGGGGCGTGGGCAATGAGCAGTTCTTC,CASSLGGGVGNEQFF
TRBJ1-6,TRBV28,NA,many,TGTGCCAGCAGTTTACTCCAGGGAAATCCCCTCCACTTT,CASSLLQGNPLHF
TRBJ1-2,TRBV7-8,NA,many,TGTGCCAGCAGCTTAGACGCTGGGACGTATGGCTACACCTTC,CASSLDAGTYGYTF
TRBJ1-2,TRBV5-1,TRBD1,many,TGCGCCAGCAGCCTACCACAGGGGGCGACCTATGACTACACCTTC,CASSLPQGATYDYTF
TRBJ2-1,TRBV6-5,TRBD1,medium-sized,TGTGCCAGCACCGGGACAGGGGTTGCGAATGAGCAGTTCTTC,CASTGTGVANEQFF
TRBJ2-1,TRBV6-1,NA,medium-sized,TGTGCCAGCAGCCAAGGGGCTCGGCAGTTCTTC,CASSQGARQFF
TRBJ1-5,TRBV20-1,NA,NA,TGCAGTGCGAAAACAGGGATAAGCAATCAGCCCCAGCATTTT,CSAKTGISNQPQHF
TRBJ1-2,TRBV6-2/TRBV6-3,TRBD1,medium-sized,TGTGCCAGCAGTGGTGATGGACAGGTCTTCTCCTATGGCTACACCTTC,CASSGDGQVFSYGYTF